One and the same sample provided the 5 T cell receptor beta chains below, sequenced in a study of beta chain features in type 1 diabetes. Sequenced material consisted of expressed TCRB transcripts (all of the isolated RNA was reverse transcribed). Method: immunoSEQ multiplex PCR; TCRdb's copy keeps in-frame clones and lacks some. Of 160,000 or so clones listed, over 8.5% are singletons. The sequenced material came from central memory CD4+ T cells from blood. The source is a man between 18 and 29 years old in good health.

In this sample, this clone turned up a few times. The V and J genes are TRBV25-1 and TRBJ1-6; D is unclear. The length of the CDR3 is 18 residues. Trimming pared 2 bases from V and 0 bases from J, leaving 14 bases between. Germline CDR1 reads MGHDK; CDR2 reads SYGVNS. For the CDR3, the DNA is TGTGCCAGCAGTGAAATGAGGTGGAGGAGCTCCTATAATTCACCCCTCCACTTT. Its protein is CASSEMRWRSSYNSPLHF. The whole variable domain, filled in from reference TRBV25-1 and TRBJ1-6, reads EADIYQTPRYLVIGTGKKITLECSQTMGHDKMYWYQQDPGMELHLIHYSYGVNSTEKGDLSSESTVSRIRTEHFPLTLESARPSHTSQYLCASSEMRWRSSYNSPLHFGNGTRLTVT.

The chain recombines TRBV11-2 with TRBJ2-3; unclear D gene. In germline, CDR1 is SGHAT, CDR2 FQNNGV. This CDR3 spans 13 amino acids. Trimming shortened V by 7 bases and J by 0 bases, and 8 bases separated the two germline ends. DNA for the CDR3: TGTGCCAGCACCCCGGCCAGCACAGATACGCAGTATTTT. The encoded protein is CASTPASTDTQYF.

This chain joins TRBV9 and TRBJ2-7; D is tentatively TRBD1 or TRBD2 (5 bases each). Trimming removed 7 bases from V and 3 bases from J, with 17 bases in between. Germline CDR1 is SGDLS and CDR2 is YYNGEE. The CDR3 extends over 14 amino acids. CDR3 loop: CASGRGRESYEQYF. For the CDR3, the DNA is TGTGCCAGCGGCCGGGGCAGGGAGAGCTACGAGCAGTACTTC.

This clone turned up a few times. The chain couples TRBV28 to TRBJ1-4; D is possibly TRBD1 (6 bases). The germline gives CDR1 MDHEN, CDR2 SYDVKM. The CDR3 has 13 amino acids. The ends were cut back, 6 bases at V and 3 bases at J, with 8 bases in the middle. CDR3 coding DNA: TGTGCCAGCAGGAGGGGGTCTAATGAAAAACTGTTTTTT. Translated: CASRRGSNEKLFF. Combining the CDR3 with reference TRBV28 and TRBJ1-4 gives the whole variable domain DVKVTQSSRYLVKRTGEKVFLECVQDMDHENMFWYRQDPGLGLRLIYFSYDVKMKEKGDIPEGYSVSREKKERFSLILESASTNQTSMYLCASRRGSNEKLFFGSGTQLSVL.

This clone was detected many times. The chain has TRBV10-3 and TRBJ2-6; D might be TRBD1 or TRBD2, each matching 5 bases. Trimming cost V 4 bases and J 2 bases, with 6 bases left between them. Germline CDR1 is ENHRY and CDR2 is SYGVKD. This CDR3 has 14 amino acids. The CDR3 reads CAISAGPGANVLTF. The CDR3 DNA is TGTGCCATCAGTGCGGGGCCTGGGGCCAACGTCCTGACTTTC.